The rows below give T cell receptor beta chains drawn from one sample of a study of shared clonotypes between healthy human individuals. Produced via immunoSEQ multiplex PCR; TCRdb's table is partial and in-frame only. The table includes roughly 850,000 clones, around 96% detected once. The sequencing sample was made of naive CD8+ T cells sorted from blood. The receptors derive from a man aged 25 to 40 in good health. Each CDR3 is given with its conserved first and last residue. Each record gives: V gene, CDR3 protein.

TRBV13	CASSLGPLTNYGYTF
TRBV6-1	CASTPIQRGGYGYTF
TRBV11-2	CASSLALEYEQYF
TRBV7-2	CASSWTGLASYEQYF
TRBV5-1	CASSHRNANEQYF
TRBV7-9	CASSSTLGHTEAFF
TRBV15	CATSARADSYSYEQYF
TRBV7-7	CASSLEVNTEAFF
TRBV7-9	CASSQRTSVTDTQYF
TRBV27	CASSLPGGRQDEQYF
TRBV19	CASSFRDFAYEQYF
TRBV14	CASGTGNTGELFF
TRBV10-1	CASSDGYEQFF
TRBV28	CASSFGGSWWDEQFF
TRBV18	CASSPGQGYDTQYF
TRBV11-2	CASSPRKYQETQYF
TRBV29-1	CSVGDGLNYGYTF
TRBV6-5	CATSGQGQAYEQYF
TRBV12-2	CASRLGLLDGQGEYSNQPQHF
TRBV7-9	CASSLVQGGDTQYF
TRBV10-3	CAISETTVSSYEQYF
TRBV29-1	CSVPDPRGYNEQFF
TRBV27	CASSTWTSASSTDTQYF
TRBV5-6	CASSFRAGGLDTQYF
TRBV2	CASIRRATEAFF
TRBV15	CATSRVFSGRSYEQYF
TRBV28	CASNNPLGGAVAGELFF
TRBV5-1	CASSHGDSLLNTEAFF
TRBV7-6	CASSLAGGATDTQYF
TRBV10-1	CASSEETSGNNEQFF
TRBV6-1	CASSVTYEQYF
TRBV11-1	CASSPPGLGADHEQYF
TRBV19	CASSISGPLSYNEQFF
TRBV11-2	CASSLGVSENTEAFF
TRBV14	CASSRTFGTSGRAWETQYF
TRBV11-2	CATSLISYEQYF
TRBV28	CASSPHNEQFF